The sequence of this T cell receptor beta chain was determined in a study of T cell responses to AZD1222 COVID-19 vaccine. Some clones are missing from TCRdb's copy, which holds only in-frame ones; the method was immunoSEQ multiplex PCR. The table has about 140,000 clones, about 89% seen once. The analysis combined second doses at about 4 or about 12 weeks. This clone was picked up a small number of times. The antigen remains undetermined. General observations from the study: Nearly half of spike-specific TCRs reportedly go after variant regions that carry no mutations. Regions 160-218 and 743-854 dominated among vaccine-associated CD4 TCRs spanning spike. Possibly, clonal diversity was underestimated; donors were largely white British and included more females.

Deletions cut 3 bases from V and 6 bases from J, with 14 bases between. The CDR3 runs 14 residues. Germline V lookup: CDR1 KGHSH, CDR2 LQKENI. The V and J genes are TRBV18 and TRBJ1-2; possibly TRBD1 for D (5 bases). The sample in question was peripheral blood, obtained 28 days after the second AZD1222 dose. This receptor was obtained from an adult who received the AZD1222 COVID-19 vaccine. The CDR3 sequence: CASSPLTAENGYTF. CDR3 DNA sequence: TGTGCCAGCTCACCTTTGACAGCCGAGAATGGCTACACCTTC. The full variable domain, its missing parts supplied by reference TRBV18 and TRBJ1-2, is NAGVMQNPRHLVRRRGQEARLRCSPMKGHSHVYWYRQLPEEGLKFMVYLQKENIIDESGMPKERFSAEFPKEGPSILRIQQVVRGDSAAYFCASSPLTAENGYTFGSGTRLTVV.